Below, 3 T cell receptor beta chains from the same sample are listed, as sequenced in a study of blood T cell repertoires in COVID-19 (dated by TCRdb to between 2020 and 2021). The library came from the immunoSEQ multiplex PCR assay. What TCRdb holds here is the immuneACCESS table cut down to in-frame rearrangements. Part of the clones is not present; checked against another copy, under half of the missing clones reflect an unresolved V gene, and the others are unexplained. For this sample the table gives 45,000 to 55,000 clones, of which about 90% were detected only once. The ten largest clones capture around 3.2% of the sample. Sample: peripheral blood. Source of these receptors: a human donor in a cohort sampled during active COVID-19.

The chain combines TRBV9 with TRBJ2-5; D gene unclear. Deletions cut 0 bases from V and 5 bases from J, with 2 bases between. The germline CDR1 and CDR2 sequences are SGDLS and YYNGEE. The CDR3 loop spans 11 amino acids. Here the CDR3 DNA reads TGTGCCAGCAGCGTAGCGGAGACCCAGTACTTC. Translated: CASSVAETQYF. The full variable domain, completed using reference TRBV9 and TRBJ2-5, is DSGVTQTPKHLITATGQRVTLRCSPRSGDLSVYWYQQSLDQGLQFLIQYYNGEERAKGNILERFSAQQFPDLHSELNLSSLELGDSALYFCASSVAETQYFGPGTRLLVL.

The chain recombines TRBV7-3 with TRBJ2-1; 7 positions agree with TRBD1. CDR1 and CDR2 (germline): SGHTA, FQGTGA. V lost 5 bases and J lost 9; bases outside the gene matches: 7. The CDR3 sequence is 13 residues long. CDR3 in DNA: TGTGCCAGCAGCCAGGACAGGCGAGGTGAGCAGTTCTTC. This encodes CASSQDRRGEQFF.

This clone has only a few counts. This chain connects TRBV19 to TRBJ2-5; D may be TRBD1 (6 bases). V was cut by 6 bases and J by 4 bases, with 15 bases left in between. Germline V lookup: CDR1 LNHDA, CDR2 SQIVND (reference sequence). This CDR3 comprises 14 residues. CDR3: CASSTGQIGETQYF. The CDR3 bases are TGTGCCAGTAGCACCGGACAGATTGGAGAGACCCAGTACTTC.